This T cell receptor beta chain was identified in a study of cytomegalovirus exposure and HLA in healthy donors. The overall study: An early data release held tens of millions of unique TCRs from HLA-typed donors. Most donors, roughly 84% of 398 genotyped, fell in the Caucasian-associated ancestry cluster. Whole-study findings and limits: Previously analyzed data showed that most TCR beta V segments were productive at a frequency of about 90% or about 30%.

This CDR3 is 15 amino acids long. Unmatched junction bases numbered 14, after V lost 8 bases and J lost 7 bases. CDR1 is MDHEN, CDR2 SYDVKM, per germline. Comments on this clone: Antigen unknown.

The PCR contained 60 Vbeta and 13 Jbeta primers. Only in-frame clones appear in the TCRdb table, and some are missing; sequencing was by immunoSEQ multiplex PCR. The sample has some 120,000 clones; approximately 80% are singletons. The sample taken for sequencing was PBMCs. The V call is TRBV28, the J call TRBJ1-5; TRBD1 agrees at 7 bases. This clonotype was obtained from a man aged 50 or older in good health and CMV-seronegative. CDR3 region: CASRTGNRGRQPQHF. As DNA, the CDR3 is TGTGCCAGCCGGACGGGGAACAGGGGCAGACAGCCCCAGCATTTT.